This T cell receptor beta chain came from a study of T cells in Graves' hyperthyroidism and ophthalmopathy. About the study: Blood from the periphery was taken at initial diagnosis, before any treatment.

In this sample, this clonotype turned up many times. Its cognate antigen is unknown. The CDR3 has 13 residues. Looked up from germline, CDR1 is MDHEN and CDR2 is SYDVKM. The V segment lost 6 bases and the J segment 5 bases; nucleotides outside the gene matches: 5. Findings and caveats of the study: Ophthalmopathy and stable hyperthyroidism were told apart by a 13 V-J model. The model made its ophthalmopathy prediction, and onset followed a median approximately 6 months later.

Researchers barred patients who had uncontrolled infection, other autoimmune disease, pregnancy or lactation. TCR beta CDR3 sequences were amplified from RNA transcripts. The TCR CDR3 first-round RT-PCR relied on the HTBI primer set. TCRdb re-derived calls from the multiplex PCR reads in MiXCR, one entry per CDR3 protein. The sample has approximately 360,000 distinct CDR3 sequences; approximately 14% are singletons. V gene TRBV28 combines with J gene TRBJ2-5; TRBD2 agrees at 8 bases. The receptor was derived from a woman younger than 35 with Graves' hyperthyroidism that later progressed to Graves' ophthalmopathy. Material for sequencing was blood. The CDR3 nucleotides are TGTGCCAGCAGGCCCGGGGGGGTGGAGACCCAGTACTTC. Protein product: CASRPGGVETQYF.